This is a list of T cell receptor beta chains from one sample in a study of T cell changes during pregnancy in multiple sclerosis. Profiling relied on immunoSEQ multiplex PCR, and the TCRdb table lists in-frame clones only, not all of them. This repertoire shows approximately 100,000 clones, roughly 90% found once; its top ten account for around 1.5%. Sample: peripheral blood, taken after pregnancy. These receptors were taken from a female donor with multiple sclerosis, enrolled in a pregnancy study. The CDR3 runs from the conserved cysteine through the conserved F or W. Fields, in order: J gene, D gene, V gene, clone size, CDR3 length, CDR3 protein, CDR3 DNA. The D gene is left open where the match is weak. The size field is filled for only some rows; it gives once, few, many or a size class.

J gene: TRBJ2-7
D gene: TRBD2
V gene: TRBV15
clone size: .
CDR3 length: 19
CDR3 protein: CATSRDDLGVGEGRDEQYF
CDR3 DNA: TGTGCCACCAGCAGAGATGATTTAGGGGTGGGGGAGGGCCGAGACGAGCAGTACTTC

J gene: TRBJ1-5
D gene: .
V gene: TRBV19
clone size: .
CDR3 length: 15
CDR3 protein: CASKSTGGSHQPQHF
CDR3 DNA: TGTGCCAGTAAGAGTACGGGGGGGTCGCACCAGCCCCAGCATTTT

J gene: TRBJ2-3
D gene: .
V gene: TRBV5-6
clone size: .
CDR3 length: 13
CDR3 protein: CASSLDREDTQYF
CDR3 DNA: TGTGCCAGCAGCTTGGACAGGGAAGATACGCAGTATTTT

J gene: TRBJ1-1
D gene: .
V gene: TRBV2
clone size: few
CDR3 length: 14
CDR3 protein: CASRLTNPVPEAFF
CDR3 DNA: TGTGCCAGCAGGTTGACAAATCCCGTTCCTGAAGCTTTCTTT

J gene: TRBJ2-3
D gene: .
V gene: TRBV7-9
clone size: .
CDR3 length: 15
CDR3 protein: CASSLTRGKTDTQYF
CDR3 DNA: TGTGCCAGCAGCCTGACTAGAGGAAAAACAGATACGCAGTATTTT

J gene: TRBJ1-6
D gene: TRBD1
V gene: TRBV5-1
clone size: .
CDR3 length: 16
CDR3 protein: CASSALTTTGQSPLHF
CDR3 DNA: TGCGCCAGCAGCGCCCTTACTACGACAGGGCAATCACCCCTCCACTTT

J gene: TRBJ2-7
D gene: TRBD1
V gene: TRBV6-1
clone size: .
CDR3 length: 15
CDR3 protein: CASTMTGTGTYEQYF
CDR3 DNA: TGTGCCAGCACCATGACCGGGACAGGGACCTACGAGCAGTACTTC

J gene: TRBJ2-7
D gene: TRBD1
V gene: TRBV5-1
clone size: .
CDR3 length: 13
CDR3 protein: CASSGTGGPEQYF
CDR3 DNA: TGCGCCAGTTCCGGGACAGGGGGCCCCGAGCAGTACTTC

J gene: TRBJ2-3
D gene: .
V gene: TRBV30
clone size: .
CDR3 length: 14
CDR3 protein: CAWSVNGITDTQYF
CDR3 DNA: TGTGCCTGGAGTGTAAACGGTATCACAGATACGCAGTATTTT

J gene: TRBJ2-7
D gene: TRBD1
V gene: TRBV6-6
clone size: .
CDR3 length: 16
CDR3 protein: CASSYPTGQGAYEQYF
CDR3 DNA: TGTGCCAGCAGTTACCCCACCGGACAGGGCGCCTACGAGCAGTACTTC

J gene: TRBJ2-3
D gene: TRBD1
V gene: TRBV9
clone size: .
CDR3 length: 15
CDR3 protein: CASTTTGVPTDTQYF
CDR3 DNA: TGTGCCAGCACTACGACAGGGGTCCCCACAGATACGCAGTATTTT

J gene: TRBJ1-2
D gene: TRBD1
V gene: TRBV29-1
clone size: .
CDR3 length: 15
CDR3 protein: CSVESRGQGNYGYTF
CDR3 DNA: TGCAGCGTTGAATCGCGGGGACAGGGAAACTATGGCTACACCTTC

J gene: TRBJ1-6
D gene: .
V gene: TRBV5-1
clone size: .
CDR3 length: 13
CDR3 protein: CASSLFTEQPLHF
CDR3 DNA: TGCGCCAGCAGCTTGTTTACGGAGCAACCCCTCCACTTT

J gene: TRBJ2-7
D gene: TRBD2
V gene: TRBV28
clone size: .
CDR3 length: 16
CDR3 protein: CASSPTFSGRAREQYF
CDR3 DNA: TGTGCCAGCAGCCCCACCTTCAGCGGGAGGGCCCGCGAGCAGTACTTC

J gene: TRBJ2-1
D gene: .
V gene: TRBV5-6
clone size: few
CDR3 length: 13
CDR3 protein: CASTLRGIHEQFF
CDR3 DNA: TGTGCCAGCACCCTCCGGGGGATCCATGAGCAGTTCTTC

J gene: TRBJ1-5
D gene: .
V gene: TRBV2
clone size: .
CDR3 length: 15
CDR3 protein: CASSGSGGSNQPQHF
CDR3 DNA: TGTGCCAGCAGTGGGTCGGGGGGGAGCAATCAGCCCCAGCATTTT

J gene: TRBJ2-6
D gene: .
V gene: TRBV5-1
clone size: .
CDR3 length: 16
CDR3 protein: CASSSSTNSGANVLTF
CDR3 DNA: TGCGCCAGCAGCTCCTCGACAAACTCTGGGGCCAACGTCCTGACTTTC

J gene: TRBJ2-7
D gene: .
V gene: TRBV10-1
clone size: .
CDR3 length: 15
CDR3 protein: CASSERGQGGAEQYF
CDR3 DNA: TGCGCCAGCAGTGAAAGGGGGCAGGGAGGCGCCGAGCAGTACTTC

J gene: TRBJ1-1
D gene: .
V gene: TRBV4-1
clone size: .
CDR3 length: 16
CDR3 protein: CASSLSRIGSSTEAFF
CDR3 DNA: TGCGCCAGCAGCCTATCGAGGATTGGAAGTAGCACTGAAGCTTTCTTT